Below, one TCR beta chain is given with its context. Its specific antigen is unknown. It has no much larger one-base neighbor in the sample; base qualities were not kept. TCR CDR3 regions were amplified from genomic DNA by multiplex PCR using the deep immunoSEQ assay. Extracted genomic DNA from each cell subset was distributed evenly across all wells of several immunoSEQ 96-well plates, and each plate was treated as a replicate. For sorted subsets, around 0.2 ug of genomic DNA, equivalent to some 30,000 T cell genomes, went into each replicate PCR. Purified libraries were measured with a Qubit 3.0 fluorometer, size-checked on a Bioanalyzer 2100, and measured again with the KAPA Library Quantification kit. Every immunoSEQ 96-well plate was sequenced on a separate single-read 150-cycle Illumina NextSeq 550 flow cell. The study's processing was this. Because the immunoSEQ output held only junctional sequences and lacked quality scores, the filtering could not match the filtering applied to full-length reads. To assign V/J genes and CDR3, sequences were annotated using PyIR, a Python wrapper for IgBLAST v1.9, with IMGT germline references. Reads were filtered out if the reads had weak V/J assignments (E-value above 1e-6), no CDR3, stop codons, out-of-frame junctions, or ambiguous translated residues. V3J clonotypes were defined as sequences sharing the same inferred V gene, J gene, and CDR3 amino acid sequence. Percentage overlap between repertoires was computed as shared unique clonotypes divided by the size of the smaller repertoire. Repertoire richness was assessed with RTK rarefaction, the Chao1 estimator, and Recon v2.1 estimates of unobserved clonotypes. Generation probabilities were computed with OLGA for all TCRbeta clonotypes obtained by the gDNA method from four donors. As stored in TCRdb, this immuneACCESS dataset retains in-frame rearrangements with V and J assigned. A fraction of the clones does not appear; measured against another copy, unresolved V genes explain less than half of the discrepancy, and the remainder lacks a known reason. V, J and clone size derive from that table, while D and trimming were established from the DNA sequence. This sample is represented by nearly 1,000,000 clones; 76% of them were singletons. The ten largest clones take up roughly 1.5% of the sample.

Cut back by 3 bases and 3 bases, the V and J ends lie 5 bases apart. CDR1 and CDR2, per the germline V gene (reference sequence), are SGHAT and FQDESV. The CDR3 has 13 amino acids, counting the end cysteine and phenylalanine. Of all the DNA, just the CDR3 is kept, 39 bases in frame from base 1. The sample comes from a study of shared clonotypes between healthy human individuals (dated by TCRdb to the early 2020s). Background for the entire study: The cohort comprised a couple of women and three men aged 18 to 49 years. For each donor, CD4 naive and CD4 memory were each given three plates, CD8 naive was given two plates, and CD8 memory was given one plate. To estimate repertoire size and how much clonotype sharing occurs between individuals, the study deeply sequenced the blood TCR repertoires of several healthy adults. To increase sequencing depth and limit assay-specific biases, TCR repertoire library preparation and sequencing were carried out by different laboratories using diverse techniques. Per donor, leukapheresis produced somewhere between about 0.85 and 8.9 billion PBMCs.

Broader findings and caveats from the paper: Based on pairwise subsampling, the degree of clonotype sharing among donors was expected to be affected by sequencing depth. Sampling was restricted to blood, and TCR repertoires in tissues likely differ from the TCR repertoires found in blood. Clonotypes shared by all four sorted-subset donors showed higher generation probabilities than non-shared clonotypes. Naive subsets generally had larger estimated clonotype richness than memory subsets did. Around 5.4% of naive CD4, more than 3% of naive CD8, roughly 2.4% of memory CD4, and approximately 0.4% of memory CD8 clonotypes were shared across several donors. Incomplete sequencing was indicated by rarefaction of sorted-subset datasets, despite the large sequencing depth. Because the study included a small number of donors, the genetic and exposure-history diversity represented was limited.

The donors were healthy, HIV-negative adults who had no recently reported acute infections or vaccinations. All donors were Caucasian adults living in Nashville, Tennessee, USA. CD4+ T cells were enriched through magnetic negative selection, after which naive cells were positively selected on CD45RA and the remaining negative fraction served as the memory subset. After blood collection by leukapheresis, PBMCs were isolated using Ficoll-Histopaque density gradient centrifugation and then cryopreserved in the vapor phase of liquid nitrogen. Analytical flow cytometry was used to check the purity and quantity of every magnetically sorted T cell population. Genomic DNA was isolated from every sorted fraction and measured by UV absorbance on a Nanodrop 2000c.

The sample comprised memory CD4+ T cells sorted from blood. According to the study, the label for this sample's cell subset or site signals: CD45RA-negative fraction. This chain is built from TRBV11-1 and TRBJ2-2, with the D gene too uncertain to name. The sequence was obtained from a man aged 18 to 30 in good health. The CDR3 loop reads CASSFGYTGELFF. The nucleotide sequence is TGTGCCAGCAGCTTCGGCTACACCGGGGAGCTGTTTTTT.